This is a list of T cell receptor beta chains from one sample in a study of PD-1 blockade in classical Hodgkin lymphoma. The protocol was immunoSEQ multiplex PCR, while the TCRdb copy is restricted to in-frame clones and leaves out a portion. The table lists 110,000 or so clones, roughly 87% of them singletons. The sequencing here drew on peripheral blood mononuclear cells (PBMCs), taken before the second cycle of nivolumab. Receptors were obtained from a human donor with classical Hodgkin lymphoma. Each CDR3 is given with its conserved first and last residue. Each record gives: clone size, CDR3 length, V gene, J gene, D gene, CDR3 protein, CDR3 DNA. The D gene is left open where the match is weak. Rows give clone size only sometimes, using once, few, many, or a class for an expanded clone.

.,15,TRBV19,TRBJ1-4,.,CATNFRGSRNEKLFF,TGTGCCACCAATTTTCGAGGCAGCCGTAATGAAAAACTGTTTTTT
.,15,TRBV27,TRBJ2-3,.,CASKPTRGGTDTQYF,TGTGCCAGCAAGCCGACCAGAGGTGGCACAGATACGCAGTATTTT
.,13,TRBV11-2,TRBJ2-1,.,CASSYGDVNEQFF,TGTGCCAGCAGCTACGGGGACGTCAATGAGCAGTTCTTC
.,15,TRBV5-6,TRBJ2-5,.,CASSSGSTLAQTQYF,TGTGCCAGCAGCTCCGGATCCACCCTCGCTCAGACCCAGTACTTC
.,14,TRBV7-7,TRBJ2-3,.,CASSSGVGTDTQYF,TGTGCCAGCAGCTCAGGGGTGGGGACAGATACGCAGTATTTT
.,18,TRBV4-1,TRBJ1-5,.,CASSQAGEEELSNQPQHF,TGCGCCAGCAGCCAAGCTGGAGAGGAGGAGCTTAGCAATCAGCCCCAGCATTTT
.,13,TRBV10-1,TRBJ1-2,.,CASSLTSNYGYTF,TGCGCCAGCAGTCTGACATCTAACTATGGCTACACCTTC
.,15,TRBV28,TRBJ2-7,TRBD2,CASSSPSGRAGEQYF,TGTGCCAGCAGTTCGCCTAGCGGGAGGGCCGGCGAGCAGTACTTC
.,16,TRBV27,TRBJ1-5,TRBD1,CASRARDSLSNQPQHF,TGTGCCAGCAGGGCAAGGGACAGCCTTAGCAATCAGCCCCAGCATTTT
.,11,TRBV6-5,TRBJ2-3,.,CASRSTDTQYF,TGTGCCAGCCGAAGCACAGATACGCAGTATTTT
.,11,TRBV11-2,TRBJ2-5,.,CASSFRGTQYF,TGTGCCAGCAGCTTCAGGGGGACCCAGTACTTC
few,15,TRBV5-6,TRBJ2-2,TRBD1,CASSRDRPLPGELFF,TGTGCCAGCAGCCGGGACAGGCCCCTTCCCGGGGAGCTGTTTTTT
.,14,TRBV5-4,TRBJ1-1,.,CASSRPRGNTEAFF,TGTGCCAGCAGCCGGCCTCGGGGGAACACTGAAGCTTTCTTT
.,12,TRBV7-2,TRBJ1-2,.,CASSLEAGGYTF,TGTGCCAGCAGCTTAGAAGCGGGCGGCTACACCTTC
.,14,TRBV5-1,TRBJ2-1,.,CASSPQSGNSEQFF,TGCGCCAGCAGCCCCCAGTCAGGGAATAGTGAGCAGTTCTTC
.,15,TRBV19,TRBJ2-7,TRBD2,CASSQAGGPSYEQYF,TGTGCCAGTAGTCAAGCGGGAGGGCCTTCCTACGAGCAGTACTTC
few,13,TRBV6-5,TRBJ1-5,TRBD1,CASSEAGGRPQHF,TGTGCCAGCAGTGAAGCAGGGGGGCGGCCCCAGCATTTT